This T cell receptor beta chain was observed in a study of response to subunit inactivated influenza vaccine. This CDR3 is built from 17 residues. V was pared by 1 base and J by 5 bases, with 21 bases between. Germline V gene sequence: CDR1 SGHNT, CDR2 YYREEE (reference sequence). This clonotype was seen many times. TCRdb reanalysed the RT-PCR reads using MiXCR and keeps one entry per CDR3 protein. The repertoire consists of 180,000 or so distinct CDR3 sequences, with about 12% occurring once and the leading ten covering approximately 32%. The same sample was also used in a study of T cells expressing NK-cell markers. Per that study: TCR beta cDNA was generated via 5'RACE template switching incorporating UMIs. HCMV serostatus: seven of eight sequenced donors positive, one negative. A range of 1.0-7.0% of CD8+ T cells consisted of dominant NKG2C+ clonotypes in roughly 6 donors.

The sequenced sample was CD8+ T cells sorted from PBMCs, obtained 11 to 12 days after vaccination. This receptor was obtained from a man aged 50 or older who received an inactivated influenza vaccine. The rearrangement joins TRBV5-4 to TRBJ2-5; tentatively, D is TRBD2 (7 bases). This CDR3 reads CASSLLGASGEAETQYF. CDR3 bases: TGTGCCAGCAGCTTGCTGGGGGCTAGCGGAGAGGCGGAGACCCAGTACTTC. Supplemented by reference TRBV5-4 and TRBJ2-5, the full variable domain reads ETGVTQSPTHLIKTRGQQVTLRCSSQSGHNTVSWYQQALGQGPQFIFQYYREEENGRGNFPPRFSGLQFPNYSSELNVNALELDDSALYLCASSLLGASGEAETQYFGPGTRLLVL.